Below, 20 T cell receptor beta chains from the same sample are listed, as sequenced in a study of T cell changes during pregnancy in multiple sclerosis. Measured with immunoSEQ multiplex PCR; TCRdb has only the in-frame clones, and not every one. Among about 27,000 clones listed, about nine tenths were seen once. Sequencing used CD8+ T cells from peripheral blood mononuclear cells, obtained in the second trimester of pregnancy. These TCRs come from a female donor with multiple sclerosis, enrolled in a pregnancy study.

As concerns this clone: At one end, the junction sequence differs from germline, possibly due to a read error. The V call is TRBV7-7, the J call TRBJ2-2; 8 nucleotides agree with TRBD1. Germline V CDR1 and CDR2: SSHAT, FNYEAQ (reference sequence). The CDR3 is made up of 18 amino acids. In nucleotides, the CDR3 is TGTGCTAGCAGCTTGATTTCCGGGACAGGCCCGAACACCGGGGAGCTGTTTTTT. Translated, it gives CASSLISGTGPNTGELFF.

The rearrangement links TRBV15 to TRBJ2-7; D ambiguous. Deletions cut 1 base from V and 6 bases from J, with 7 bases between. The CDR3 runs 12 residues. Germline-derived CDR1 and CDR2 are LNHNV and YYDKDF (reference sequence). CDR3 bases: TGTGCCACCAGCAGAGTAGATACCGAGCAGTACTTC. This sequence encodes CATSRVDTEQYF.

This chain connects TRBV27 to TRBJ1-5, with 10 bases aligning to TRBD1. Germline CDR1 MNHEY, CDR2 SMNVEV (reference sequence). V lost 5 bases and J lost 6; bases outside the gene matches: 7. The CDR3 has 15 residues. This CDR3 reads CASSPGTGVVQPQHF. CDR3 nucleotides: TGTGCCAGCAGTCCCGGGACAGGGGTCGTTCAGCCCCAGCATTTT.

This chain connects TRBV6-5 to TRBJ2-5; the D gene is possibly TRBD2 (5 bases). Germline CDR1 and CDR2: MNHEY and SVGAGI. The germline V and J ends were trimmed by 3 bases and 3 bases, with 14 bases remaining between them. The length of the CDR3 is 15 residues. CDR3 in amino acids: CASSYIGPEEETQYF. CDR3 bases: TGTGCCAGCAGTTATATCGGTCCGGAGGAAGAGACCCAGTACTTC.

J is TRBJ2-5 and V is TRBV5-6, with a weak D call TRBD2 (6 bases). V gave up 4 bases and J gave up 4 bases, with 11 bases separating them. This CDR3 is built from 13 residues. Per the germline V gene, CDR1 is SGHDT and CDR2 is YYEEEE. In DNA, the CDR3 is TGTGCCAGCAGCCCCGGGACTCCAGAGACCCAGTACTTC. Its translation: CASSPGTPETQYF.

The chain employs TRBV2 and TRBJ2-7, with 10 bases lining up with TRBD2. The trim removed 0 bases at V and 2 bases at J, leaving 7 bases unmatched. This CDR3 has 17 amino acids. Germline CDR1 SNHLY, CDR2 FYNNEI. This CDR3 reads CASSEAYPSGGTYEQYF. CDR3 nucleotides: TGTGCCAGCAGTGAAGCTTATCCTAGCGGGGGCACCTACGAGCAGTACTTC.

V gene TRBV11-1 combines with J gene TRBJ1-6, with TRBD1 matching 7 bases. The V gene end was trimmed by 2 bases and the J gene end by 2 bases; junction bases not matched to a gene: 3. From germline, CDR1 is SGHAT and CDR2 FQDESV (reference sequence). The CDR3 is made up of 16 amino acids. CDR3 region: CASSLTGVAYNSPLHF. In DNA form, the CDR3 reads TGTGCCAGCAGCTTAACAGGGGTCGCCTATAATTCACCCCTCCACTTT.

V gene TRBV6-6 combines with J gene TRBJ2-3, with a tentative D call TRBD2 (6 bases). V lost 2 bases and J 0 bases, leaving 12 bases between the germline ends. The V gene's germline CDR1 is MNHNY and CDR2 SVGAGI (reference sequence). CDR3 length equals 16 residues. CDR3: CASSYRLAYSTDTQYF. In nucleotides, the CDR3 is TGTGCCAGCAGTTACAGGCTAGCGTATAGCACAGATACGCAGTATTTT.

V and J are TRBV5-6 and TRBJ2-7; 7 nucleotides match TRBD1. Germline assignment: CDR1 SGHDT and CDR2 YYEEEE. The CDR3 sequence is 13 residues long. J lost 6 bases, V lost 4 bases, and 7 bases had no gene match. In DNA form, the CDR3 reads TGTGCCAGCAGCCCCGACAGGGCCCCCGAGCAGTACTTC. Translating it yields CASSPDRAPEQYF.

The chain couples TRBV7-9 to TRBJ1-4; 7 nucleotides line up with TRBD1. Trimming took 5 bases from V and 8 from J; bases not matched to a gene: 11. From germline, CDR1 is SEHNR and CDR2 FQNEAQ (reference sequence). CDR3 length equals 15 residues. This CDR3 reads CASSPTDREFEKLFF. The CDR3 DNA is TGTGCCAGCAGCCCCACTGACAGGGAATTCGAAAAACTGTTTTTT.

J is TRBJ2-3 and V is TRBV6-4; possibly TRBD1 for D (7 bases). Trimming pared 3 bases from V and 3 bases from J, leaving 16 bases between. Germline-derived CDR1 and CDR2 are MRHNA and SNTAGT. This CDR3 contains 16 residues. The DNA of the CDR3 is TGTGCCAGCAGTGAAGCGATCCAGGGGGGAACAGATACGCAGTATTTT. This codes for CASSEAIQGGTDTQYF.

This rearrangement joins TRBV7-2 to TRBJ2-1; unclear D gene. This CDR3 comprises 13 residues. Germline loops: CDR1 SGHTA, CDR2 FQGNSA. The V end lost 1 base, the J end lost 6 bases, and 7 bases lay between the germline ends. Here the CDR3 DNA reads TGTGCCAGCAGCTTAGGAGCAGGCAATGAGCAGTTCTTC. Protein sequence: CASSLGAGNEQFF.

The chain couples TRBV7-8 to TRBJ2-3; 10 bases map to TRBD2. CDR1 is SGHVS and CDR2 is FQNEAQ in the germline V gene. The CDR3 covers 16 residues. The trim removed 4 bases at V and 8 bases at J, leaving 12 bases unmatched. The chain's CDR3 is CASSWTPGLAFGTQYF. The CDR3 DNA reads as TGTGCCAGCAGCTGGACCCCGGGACTAGCGTTTGGTACGCAGTATTTT.

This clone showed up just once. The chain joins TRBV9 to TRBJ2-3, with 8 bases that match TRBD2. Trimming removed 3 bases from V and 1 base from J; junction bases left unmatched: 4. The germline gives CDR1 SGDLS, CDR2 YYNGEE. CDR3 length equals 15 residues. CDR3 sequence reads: CASSDPAGGTDTQYF. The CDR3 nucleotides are TGTGCCAGCAGCGACCCAGCGGGGGGCACAGATACGCAGTATTTT.

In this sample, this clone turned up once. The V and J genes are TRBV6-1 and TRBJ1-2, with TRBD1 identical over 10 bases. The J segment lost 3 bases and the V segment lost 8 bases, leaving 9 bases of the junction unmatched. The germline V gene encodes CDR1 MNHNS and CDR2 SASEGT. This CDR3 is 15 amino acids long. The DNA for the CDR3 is TGTGCCAGCGGTAGACAGGGGGCAAGGGACTATGGCTACACCTTC. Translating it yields CASGRQGARDYGYTF.

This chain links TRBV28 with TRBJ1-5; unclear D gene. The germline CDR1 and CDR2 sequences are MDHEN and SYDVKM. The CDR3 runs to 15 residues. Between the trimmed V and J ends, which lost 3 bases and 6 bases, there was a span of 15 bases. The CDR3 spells CASSFTPEGGQPQHF. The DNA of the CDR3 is TGTGCCAGCAGTTTTACCCCAGAAGGCGGTCAGCCCCAGCATTTT. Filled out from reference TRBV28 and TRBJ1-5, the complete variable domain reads DVKVTQSSRYLVKRTGEKVFLECVQDMDHENMFWYRQDPGLGLRLIYFSYDVKMKEKGDIPEGYSVSREKKERFSLILESASTNQTSMYLCASSFTPEGGQPQHFGDGTRLSIL.

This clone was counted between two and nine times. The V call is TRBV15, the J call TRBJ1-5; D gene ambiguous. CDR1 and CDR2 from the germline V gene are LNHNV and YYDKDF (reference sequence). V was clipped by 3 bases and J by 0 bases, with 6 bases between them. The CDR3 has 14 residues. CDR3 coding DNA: TGTGCCACCAGCAGCCCAGTTAGCAATCAGCCCCAGCATTTT. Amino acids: CATSSPVSNQPQHF.

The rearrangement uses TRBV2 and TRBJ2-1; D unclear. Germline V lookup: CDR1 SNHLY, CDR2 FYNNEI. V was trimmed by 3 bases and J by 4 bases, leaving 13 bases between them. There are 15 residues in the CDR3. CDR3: CASSESIPIYNEQFF. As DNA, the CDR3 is TGTGCCAGCAGTGAGAGCATCCCCATATACAATGAGCAGTTCTTC.

The CDR3 coding sequence is TGTGCCAGCAGTGAGGGGCACAAGGAAACTTTCTTT. Protein: CASSEGHKETFF. J is TRBJ1-1 and V is TRBV2, with D maybe TRBD1 (5 bases). This CDR3 has 12 amino acids. V was clipped by 3 bases and J by 12 bases, with 14 bases between them. The germline gives CDR1 SNHLY, CDR2 FYNNEI.

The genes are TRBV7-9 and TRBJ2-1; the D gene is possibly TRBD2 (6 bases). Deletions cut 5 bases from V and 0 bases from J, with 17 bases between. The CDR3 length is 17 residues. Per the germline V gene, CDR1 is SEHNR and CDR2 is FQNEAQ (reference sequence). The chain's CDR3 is CASSPLAGRSSYNEQFF. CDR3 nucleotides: TGTGCCAGCAGCCCCCTGGCGGGGCGGAGCTCCTACAATGAGCAGTTCTTC.